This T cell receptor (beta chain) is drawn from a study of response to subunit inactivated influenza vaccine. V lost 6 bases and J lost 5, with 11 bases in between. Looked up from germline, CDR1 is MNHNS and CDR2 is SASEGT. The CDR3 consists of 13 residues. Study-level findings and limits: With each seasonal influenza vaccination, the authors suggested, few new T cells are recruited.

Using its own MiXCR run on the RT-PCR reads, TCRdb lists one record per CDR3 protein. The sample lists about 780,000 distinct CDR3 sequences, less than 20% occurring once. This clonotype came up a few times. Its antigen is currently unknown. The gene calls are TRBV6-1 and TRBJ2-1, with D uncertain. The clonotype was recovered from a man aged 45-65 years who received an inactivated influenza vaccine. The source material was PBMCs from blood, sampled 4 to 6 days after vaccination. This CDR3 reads CASRRLENNEQFF. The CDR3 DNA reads TGTGCCAGCAGAAGGTTGGAAAACAATGAGCAGTTCTTC.